This TCR beta chain was obtained from a study of pediatric ulcerative colitis. The V and J ends lost 4 bases and 8 bases, in that order; junction bases with no gene match: 10. The CDR3 extends over 15 amino acids. Germline-derived CDR1 and CDR2 are SGDLS and YYNGEE. One to two pinch biopsies were taken from the rectum during colonoscopy. This clone was seen a single time. The assay was immunoSEQ multiplex PCR, and TCRdb's table has in-frame clones only and misses some. The table includes some 15,000 clones, approximately 80% detected once. The sample taken for sequencing was gut tissue. This receptor was obtained from a boy between 10 and 17 years old who was a control in a study of pediatric ulcerative colitis. The chain is built from TRBV9 and TRBJ1-2, with TRBD1 identical over 11 bases. CDR3 nucleotide sequence: TGTGCCAGCAGCCCCTGGGACAGGGGGAGCGGGGGCTACACCTTC. This codes for CASSPWDRGSGGYTF.